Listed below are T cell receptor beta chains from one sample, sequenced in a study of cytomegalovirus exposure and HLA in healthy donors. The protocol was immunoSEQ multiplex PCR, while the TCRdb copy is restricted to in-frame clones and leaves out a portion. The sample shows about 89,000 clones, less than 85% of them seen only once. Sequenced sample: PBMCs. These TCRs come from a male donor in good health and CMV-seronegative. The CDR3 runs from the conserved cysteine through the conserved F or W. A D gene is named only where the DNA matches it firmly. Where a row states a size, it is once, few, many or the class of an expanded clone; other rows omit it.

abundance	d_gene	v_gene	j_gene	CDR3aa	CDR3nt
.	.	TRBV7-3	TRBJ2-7	CASSLAVGGYEQYF	TGTGCCAGCAGCTTAGCAGTGGGGGGCTACGAGCAGTACTTC
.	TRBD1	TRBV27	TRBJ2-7	CASSYGTGIYEQYF	TGTGCCAGCAGTTACGGGACAGGGATCTACGAGCAGTACTTC
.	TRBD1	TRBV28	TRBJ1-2	CASQTGSRSYTF	TGTGCCAGTCAGACAGGGTCGAGGAGCTACACCTTC
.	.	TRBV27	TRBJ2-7	CASRYSQAFEQYF	TGTGCCAGCAGGTACTCTCAGGCGTTCGAGCAGTACTTC
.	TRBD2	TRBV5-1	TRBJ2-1	CASSGTSGNNEQFF	TGCGCCAGCAGTGGGACTAGCGGGAACAATGAGCAGTTCTTC
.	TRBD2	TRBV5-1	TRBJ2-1	CASRDPGLDFNNEQFF	TGCGCCAGCAGAGACCCGGGACTAGACTTTAACAATGAGCAGTTCTTC
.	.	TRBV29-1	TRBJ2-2	CTGRSGVNTGELFF	TGCACCGGGAGATCGGGGGTGAACACCGGGGAGCTGTTTTTT
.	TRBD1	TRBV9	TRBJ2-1	CASSVESRQGFYNEQFF	TGTGCCAGCAGCGTAGAGTCACGACAGGGCTTCTACAATGAGCAGTTCTTC
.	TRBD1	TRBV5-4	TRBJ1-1	CVSSRGTGMKAFF	TGTGTCAGCAGCCGGGGGACAGGGATGAAAGCTTTCTTT
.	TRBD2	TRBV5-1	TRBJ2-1	CASSLVASGAYNEQFF	TGCGCCAGCAGCTTGGTGGCTAGCGGGGCCTACAATGAGCAGTTCTTC
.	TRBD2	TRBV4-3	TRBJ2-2	CASSQDFTSDTGELFF	TGCGCCAGCAGCCAAGACTTCACTAGCGACACCGGGGAGCTGTTTTTT
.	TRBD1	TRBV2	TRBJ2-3	CASSAGQVRTDTQYF	TGTGCCAGCAGCGCCGGACAGGTTCGGACAGATACGCAGTATTTT
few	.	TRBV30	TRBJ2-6	CAGTVSSGANVLTF	TGTGCCGGTACAGTGTCCTCTGGGGCCAACGTCCTGACTTTC
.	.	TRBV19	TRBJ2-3	CASSQNTGITDTQYF	TGTGCCAGTAGCCAAAATACAGGGATCACAGATACGCAGTATTTT
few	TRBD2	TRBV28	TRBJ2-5	CASSPRASGRGETQYF	TGTGCCAGCAGCCCCCGGGCTAGCGGGAGGGGAGAGACCCAGTACTTC
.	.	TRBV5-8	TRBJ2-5	CASSLMGRRETQYF	TGTGCCAGCAGCTTAATGGGGCGGCGAGAGACCCAGTACTTC
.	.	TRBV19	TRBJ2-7	CASSIDDGSSYEQYF	TGTGCCAGTAGTATAGATGACGGGAGCTCCTACGAGCAGTACTTC
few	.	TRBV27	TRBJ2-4	CASSSLGLAKNIQYF	TGTGCCAGCAGTTCTTTGGGACTAGCCAAAAACATTCAGTACTTC
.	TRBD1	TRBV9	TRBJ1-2	CASSVGGTGTAFYGYTF	TGTGCCAGCAGCGTAGGAGGGACAGGGACGGCTTTCTATGGCTACACCTTC
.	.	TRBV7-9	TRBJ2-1	CASSLAGVGDEQFF	TGTGCCAGCAGCTTAGCGGGAGTGGGCGATGAGCAGTTCTTC
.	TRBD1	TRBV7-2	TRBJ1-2	CASSQDRGRGYTF	TGTGCCAGCAGTCAGGACAGGGGTAGAGGCTACACCTTC
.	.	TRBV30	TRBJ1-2	CAWSVSSYGYTF	TGTGCCTGGAGTGTATCCAGCTATGGCTACACCTTC
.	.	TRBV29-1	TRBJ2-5	CSVEVRTEETQYF	TGCAGCGTTGAAGTTAGGACAGAAGAGACCCAGTACTTC
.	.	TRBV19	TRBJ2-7	CASTNMYYEQYF	TGTGCCAGTACCAACATGTACTACGAGCAGTACTTC
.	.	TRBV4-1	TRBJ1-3	CASSHHRDSGNTIYF	TGCGCCAGCAGCCACCACAGGGACTCTGGAAACACCATATATTTT
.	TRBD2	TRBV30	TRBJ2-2	CAWRLAGDSGELFF	TGTGCCTGGAGACTAGCGGGAGATAGCGGGGAGCTGTTTTTT
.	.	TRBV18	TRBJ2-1	CASSPLPGTSNEQFF	TGTGCCAGCTCACCACTTCCCGGGACATCCAATGAGCAGTTCTTC
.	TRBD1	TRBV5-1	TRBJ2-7	CASSLAGGRPGEQYF	TGCGCCAGCAGCTTGGCAGGGGGCCGCCCTGGCGAGCAGTACTTC
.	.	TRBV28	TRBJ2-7	CASSSSDRAYEQYF	TGTGCCAGCAGTTCCAGCGACAGAGCCTACGAGCAGTACTTC
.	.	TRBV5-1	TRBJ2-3	CASSLVKDTQYF	TGCGCCAGCAGCTTGGTAAAAGATACGCAGTATTTT
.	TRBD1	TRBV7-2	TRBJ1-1	CASSARQGAEAFF	TGTGCCAGCAGCGCCCGACAGGGGGCTGAAGCTTTCTTT
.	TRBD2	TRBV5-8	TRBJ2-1	CASSLGLAGGNEQFF	TGTGCCAGCAGCTTGGGGCTAGCGGGAGGCAATGAGCAGTTCTTC
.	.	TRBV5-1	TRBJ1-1	CASSRQAPNTEAFF	TGCGCCAGCAGCCGGCAGGCCCCGAACACTGAAGCTTTCTTT
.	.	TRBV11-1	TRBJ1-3	CASSSGTFSGNTIYF	TGTGCCAGCAGCTCCGGGACATTCTCTGGAAACACCATATATTTT
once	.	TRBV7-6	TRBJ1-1	CASTRVGGGGTEAFF	TGTGCCAGCACCAGAGTGGGGGGCGGGGGGACTGAAGCTTTCTTT
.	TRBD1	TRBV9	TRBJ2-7	CASSVETGFYEQYF	TGTGCCAGCAGCGTAGAGACAGGGTTCTACGAGCAGTACTTC
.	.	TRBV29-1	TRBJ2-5	CSVGYSLRETQYF	TGCAGCGTGGGTTACAGTCTACGGGAGACCCAGTACTTC
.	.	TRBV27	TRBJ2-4	CASGRQEQAKNIQYF	TGTGCCAGCGGGAGACAGGAGCAAGCCAAAAACATTCAGTACTTC
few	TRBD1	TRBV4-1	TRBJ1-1	CASGTGASNTEAFF	TGCGCCAGCGGTACAGGGGCGTCGAACACTGAAGCTTTCTTT
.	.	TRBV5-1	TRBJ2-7	CASSHSGRSSYEQYF	TGCGCCAGCAGCCATAGTGGGAGAAGCTCCTACGAGCAGTACTTC
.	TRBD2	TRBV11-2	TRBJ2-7	CASSTAGVVYEQYF	TGTGCCAGCAGCACAGCGGGAGTGGTCTACGAGCAGTACTTC
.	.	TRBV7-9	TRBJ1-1	CASTSGGTEAFF	TGTGCCAGCACCTCGGGTGGGACTGAAGCTTTCTTT
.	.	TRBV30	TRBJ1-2	CAWSLPGLGDCGYTF	TGTGCCTGGAGTTTGCCGGGACTGGGAGATTGTGGCTACACCTTC
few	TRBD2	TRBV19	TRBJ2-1	CASSIYPLSAGELFNEQFF	TGTGCCAGTAGTATCTACCCTCTCTCGGCGGGAGAATTATTCAATGAGCAGTTCTTC
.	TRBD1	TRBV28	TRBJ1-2	CASSSNIGTGEGYTF	TGTGCCAGCAGTTCGAATATAGGGACAGGGGAGGGCTACACCTTC
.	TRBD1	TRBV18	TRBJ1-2	CASSPDRDYGYTF	TGTGCCAGCTCACCCGACAGGGACTATGGCTACACCTTC
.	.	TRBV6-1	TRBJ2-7	CASSGYPYVYEQYF	TGTGCCAGCAGTGGCTACCCTTACGTTTACGAGCAGTACTTC
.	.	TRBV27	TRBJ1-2	CASSVTSPGVRFYGYTF	TGTGCCAGCAGTGTAACGTCACCAGGGGTCCGATTCTATGGCTACACCTTC
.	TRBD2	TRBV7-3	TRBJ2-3	CASSSRGGGVDTQYF	TGTGCCAGCAGCTCCCGGGGGGGTGGGGTCGATACGCAGTATTTT
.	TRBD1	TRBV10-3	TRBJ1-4	CAISAGGNEKLFF	TGTGCCATCAGTGCAGGGGGCAATGAAAAACTGTTTTTT
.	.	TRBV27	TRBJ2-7	CASRQGTPELYEQYF	TGTGCCAGCAGACAAGGGACACCCGAACTCTACGAGCAGTACTTC
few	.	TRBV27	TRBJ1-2	CASSLSRAHYGYTF	TGTGCCAGCAGTTTATCCAGGGCCCACTATGGCTACACCTTC
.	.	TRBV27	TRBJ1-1	CASSLPGDTEAFF	TGTGCCAGCAGTCTCCCCGGGGACACTGAAGCTTTCTTT
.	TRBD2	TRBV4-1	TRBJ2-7	CASSQEGTSGSQEQYF	TGCGCCAGCAGCCAAGAGGGGACTAGCGGGAGTCAAGAGCAGTACTTC
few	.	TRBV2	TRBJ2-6	CASSEVRSGANVLTF	TGTGCCAGCAGTGAAGTCCGCTCTGGGGCCAACGTCCTGACTTTC